The rows below give T cell receptor beta chains drawn from one sample of a study of T cells in Graves' hyperthyroidism and ophthalmopathy. Using its own MiXCR run on the multiplex PCR reads, TCRdb lists one record per CDR3 protein. Of a few hundred thousand distinct CDR3 sequences in the sample, approximately 16% were seen once. Sequencing was done on a sample of blood. These TCRs come from a woman aged 55-69 years with Graves' ophthalmopathy. Both conserved end residues are part of each CDR3. Each record gives: clone size, J gene, D gene, V gene, CDR3 protein, CDR3 DNA. A D gene is named only where the DNA matches it firmly. For some rows the clone size is stated as once, few or many, or as a class when expanded; others skip it.

>many|TRBJ2-1|-|TRBV27
CASSFDRSSYNEQFF
TGTGCCAGCAGTTTTGACAGGAGCTCCTACAATGAGCAGTTCTTC
>once|TRBJ2-7|TRBD2|TRBV20-1
CSARQGLRGEQYF
TGCAGTGCTAGACAGGGACTACGCGGCGAGCAGTACTTC
>many|TRBJ1-6|-|TRBV27
CASSLLEGRNSPLHF
TGTGCCAGCAGTTTACTAGAAGGGCGGAATTCACCCCTCCACTTT
>many|TRBJ1-5|TRBD1|TRBV2
CASSEETGDVPQHF
TGTGCCAGCAGTGAGGAGACAGGGGATGTGCCCCAGCATTTT
>-|TRBJ2-3|-|TRBV30
CAWSVLTGSTDTQYF
TGTGCCTGGAGTGTACTAACAGGGAGCACAGATACGCAGTATTTT
>many|TRBJ2-1|-|TRBV2
CASSEARGSNNEQFF
TGTGCCAGCAGTGAAGCAAGGGGCTCGAACAATGAGCAGTTCTTC
>many|TRBJ2-1|TRBD2|TRBV6-1
CASSRPTSGRPNEQFF
TGTGCCAGCAGTAGACCGACTAGCGGGAGGCCCAACGAGCAGTTCTTC
>many|TRBJ2-3|-|TRBV2
CASSTGSRTDTQYF
TGTGCCAGCAGTACAGGGTCCCGCACAGATACGCAGTATTTT
>few|TRBJ2-2|-|TRBV25-1
CASSQLSGTGELFF
TGTGCCAGCAGCCAACTTTCGGGCACCGGGGAGTTGTTTTTT
>-|TRBJ1-6|-|TRBV2
CASSRWDTRNSPLHF
TGTGCCAGCTCACGCTGGGACACCCGAAATTCACCCCTCCACTTT
>few|TRBJ1-4|-|TRBV10-3
CAISEGGSTNEKLFF
TGTGCCATCAGTGAGGGGGGCTCCACTAATGAAAAACTGTTTTTT
>few|TRBJ2-7|-|TRBV6-5
CASSYASGGLEQYF
TGTGCCAGCAGTTACGCCTCGGGCGGCCTCGAGCAGTACTTC
>few|TRBJ2-5|-|TRBV3-1
CASSPPGAGETQYF
TGTGCCAGCAGCCCCCCAGGGGCGGGGGAGACCCAGTACTTC
>-|TRBJ2-3|TRBD1|TRBV20-1
CSAGTGPDTQYF
TGCAGTGCTGGGACAGGGCCAGATACGCAGTATTTT
>many|TRBJ2-1|TRBD2|TRBV11-2
CASSRNRGTSGSAPNNEQFF
TGTGCCAGCAGCCGAAATCGGGGAACTAGCGGGAGTGCCCCGAACAATGAGCAGTTCTTC
>many|TRBJ2-3|TRBD1|TRBV20-1
CSAVPGQGTDTQYF
TGCAGTGCCGTTCCGGGACAGGGCACAGATACGCAGTATTTT
>many|TRBJ1-3|TRBD1|TRBV12-3/TRBV12-4
CASSIQQGTGNTIYF
TGTGCCAGCAGTATCCAACAGGGGACTGGAAACACCATATATTTT
>-|TRBJ2-7|TRBD2|TRBV18
CASSTGTIEQYF
TGTGCCAGCTCAACCGGGACTATCGAGCAGTACTTC
>many|TRBJ2-3|TRBD2|TRBV6-2/TRBV6-3
CASSPSGTRDTQYF
TGTGCCAGCAGTCCTAGCGGGACACGCGATACGCAGTATTTT
>-|TRBJ2-7|-|TRBV28
CASSRGGGPSYEQYF
TGTGCCAGCAGCAGGGGGGGAGGGCCCTCCTACGAGCAGTACTTC
>many|TRBJ2-1|TRBD2|TRBV28
CASGSLAGGFYNEQFF
TGTGCCAGCGGGAGTCTAGCGGGAGGATTCTACAATGAGCAGTTCTTC
>-|TRBJ2-1|-|TRBV15
CVTSREMGGGYEQFF
TGTGTCACCAGCAGAGAGATGGGGGGAGGATATGAGCAGTTCTTC
>-|TRBJ2-5|TRBD1|TRBV2
CASKDRGYQGTQYF
TGTGCCAGCAAGGACAGGGGGTACCAAGGGACCCAGTACTTC
>many|TRBJ2-3|TRBD2|TRBV20-1
CSARVLASTDTQYF
TGCAGTGCTAGAGTACTAGCGAGCACAGATACGCAGTATTTT
>many|TRBJ2-1|TRBD2|TRBV27
CASKELAGELVFNEQFF
TGTGCCAGCAAGGAACTAGCGGGAGAGTTAGTATTCAATGAGCAGTTCTTC
>many|TRBJ2-7|-|TRBV29-1
CSVRVNAYEQYF
TGCAGCGTTCGCGTCAATGCCTACGAGCAGTACTTC
>many|TRBJ2-5|-|TRBV20-1
CSATHLRGQETQYF
TGCAGTGCCACCCACCTCCGGGGGCAAGAGACCCAGTACTTC
>-|TRBJ2-5|-|TRBV12-3/TRBV12-4
CASRKDTWEETQYF
TGTGCCAGCAGGAAGGACACCTGGGAAGAGACCCAGTACTTC
>few|TRBJ1-2|TRBD1|TRBV5-4
CASSYGTGLGGYTF
TGTGCCAGCAGCTACGGGACAGGGCTCGGTGGCTACACCTTC
>few|TRBJ1-1|-|TRBV7-9
CASSPAKKKAFF
TGTGCCAGCAGCCCCGCCAAGAAAAAAGCTTTCTTT
>many|TRBJ1-5|TRBD1|TRBV20-1
CSARLDRVGNQPQHF
TGCAGTGCTAGACTTGACAGGGTGGGCAATCAGCCCCAGCATTTT
>-|TRBJ2-7|-|TRBV12-3/TRBV12-4
CASAPNGRGEQYF
TGTGCCAGCGCCCCCAATGGACGGGGCGAGCAGTACTTC
>few|TRBJ2-7|-|TRBV5-1
CASSVQGPSEQYF
TGCGCCAGCAGCGTACAGGGTCCGTCCGAGCAGTACTTC
>-|TRBJ2-6|-|TRBV10-2
CASSESGRRSGANVLTF
TGCGCCAGCAGTGAGTCGGGACGGCGCTCTGGGGCCAACGTCCTGACTTTC
>many|TRBJ2-1|-|TRBV20-1
CSARDVPEQFF
TGCAGTGCTAGAGATGTGCCTGAGCAGTTCTTC
>-|TRBJ2-7|-|TRBV29-1
CSVEDDSSYEQYF
TGCAGCGTTGAAGATGACTCCTCCTACGAGCAGTACTTC
>-|TRBJ2-7|-|TRBV9
CASSVFAAGSYEQYF
TGTGCCAGCAGCGTTTTTGCCGCAGGGTCCTACGAGCAGTACTTC
>-|TRBJ2-1|-|TRBV7-6
CASSLVQGVGNEQFF
TGTGCCAGCAGCTTAGTTCAGGGTGTAGGCAATGAGCAGTTCTTC
>many|TRBJ1-1|-|TRBV5-1
CASSPSGFGTEAFF
TGCGCCAGCAGCCCGTCAGGATTCGGAACTGAAGCTTTCTTT
>many|TRBJ2-1|TRBD1|TRBV6-1
CASSPLRGQGINEQFF
TGTGCCAGCAGCCCACTTCGTGGACAGGGTATCAATGAGCAGTTCTTC
>many|TRBJ1-6|-|TRBV28
CASSSVTEYNSPLHF
TGTGCCAGCAGTTCGGTGACAGAGTATAATTCACCCCTCCACTTT
>-|TRBJ2-2|TRBD1|TRBV5-1
CASSFRGRTGSNTGELFF
TGTGCCAGCAGCTTCAGGGGCCGGACAGGATCGAACACCGGGGAGCTGTTTTTT
>many|TRBJ1-2|TRBD1|TRBV28
CASSLGYTGGFGYTF
TGTGCCAGCAGTTTGGGCTACACAGGGGGGTTTGGCTACACCTTC
>many|TRBJ1-5|-|TRBV2
CASSWGDSNQPQHF
TGTGCCAGCAGTTGGGGCGATAGCAATCAGCCCCAGCATTTT
>few|TRBJ2-1|-|TRBV19
CASRDLLGISYNEQFF
TGTGCCAGCAGAGACCTTCTTGGGATCTCCTACAATGAGCAGTTCTTC
>many|TRBJ2-7|-|TRBV20-1
CSAAPTGRPNPEQYF
TGCAGTGCAGCACCTACCGGACGCCCAAACCCCGAGCAGTACTTC
>-|TRBJ2-7|TRBD1|TRBV5-1
CASSERQGVPYEQYF
TGCGCCAGCAGTGAGAGACAGGGAGTACCCTACGAGCAGTACTTC
>few|TRBJ1-3|TRBD1|TRBV7-3
CASSATGAGNTIYF
TGTGCCAGCAGCGCGACAGGGGCTGGAAACACCATATATTTT
>few|TRBJ2-5|TRBD1|TRBV7-6
CASSFEQGEETQYF
TGTGCCAGCAGCTTCGAACAGGGGGAAGAGACCCAGTACTTC
>many|TRBJ2-1|-|TRBV30
CAWQDSPNEQFF
TGTGCCTGGCAGGACAGTCCCAATGAGCAGTTCTTC
>-|TRBJ1-5|-|TRBV14
CASSLGGHQPQHF
TGTGCCAGCAGCCTCGGCGGCCATCAGCCCCAGCATTTT
>many|TRBJ2-7|-|TRBV20-1
CSASRSYEQYF
TGCAGTGCTAGCCGCTCCTACGAGCAGTACTTC
>once|TRBJ2-5|-|TRBV15
CATSRDRVDETRYF
TGTGCCACCAGCAGAGATAGGGTTGACGAGACCCGGTACTTC